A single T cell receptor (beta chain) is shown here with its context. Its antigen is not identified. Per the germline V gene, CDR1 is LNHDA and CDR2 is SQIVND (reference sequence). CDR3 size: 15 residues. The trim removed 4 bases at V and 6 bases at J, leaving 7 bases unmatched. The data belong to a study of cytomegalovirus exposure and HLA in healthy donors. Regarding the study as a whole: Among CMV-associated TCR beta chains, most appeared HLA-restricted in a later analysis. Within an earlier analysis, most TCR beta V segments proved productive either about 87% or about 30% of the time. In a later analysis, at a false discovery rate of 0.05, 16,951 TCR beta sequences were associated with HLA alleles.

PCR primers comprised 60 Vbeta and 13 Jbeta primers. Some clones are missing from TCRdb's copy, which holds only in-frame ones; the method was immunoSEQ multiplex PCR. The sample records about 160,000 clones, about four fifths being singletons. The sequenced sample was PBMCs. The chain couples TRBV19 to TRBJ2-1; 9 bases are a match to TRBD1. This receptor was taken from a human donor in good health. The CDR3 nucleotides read TGTGCCAGTAGTAAAACAGGGGGCAGGGTCAATGAGCAGTTCTTC. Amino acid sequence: CASSKTGGRVNEQFF.